These 23 T cell receptor beta chains were sequenced from one sample in a study of T cells in narcolepsy. Only in-frame clones appear in the TCRdb table, and some are missing; sequencing was by immunoSEQ multiplex PCR. Here the sample spans just over 20,000 clones, around 83% being singletons. Sequencing was done on a sample of memory (CD45RA-) CD4+ T cells from blood. The receptors stem from a human donor in good health.

The chain couples TRBV2 to TRBJ2-2, with TRBD2 as a possible D gene (6 bases). Looked up from germline, CDR1 is SNHLY and CDR2 is FYNNEI. The CDR3 sequence is 14 residues long. Trimming took 1 base from V and 6 from J, leaving 9 bases between them. Here the CDR3 DNA reads TGTGCCAGCAGTGAAGACGGCGGGGCCGGGGAGCTGTTTTTT. It yields the protein CASSEDGGAGELFF.

CDR3 protein: CASSLGDSGANVLTF. CDR3 in DNA: TGCGCCAGCAGCTTAGGCGACTCTGGGGCCAACGTCCTGACTTTC. V is TRBV5-1 and J is TRBJ2-6; no clear D. Per germline, CDR1 SGHRS and CDR2 YFSETQ. The CDR3 extends over 15 amino acids. V lost 2 bases and J lost 0, with 6 bases in between.

V usage is TRBV2 and J usage is TRBJ2-7; possible D gene TRBD2, 5 bases. Germline loops: CDR1 SNHLY, CDR2 FYNNEI. V lost 5 bases to trimming and J lost 5 bases, with 10 bases between them. The CDR3 spans 12 residues. The CDR3 sequence: CASSSGSNEQYF. CDR3 nucleotides: TGTGCCAGCAGTTCGGGAAGTAACGAGCAGTACTTC. Based on the CDR3 plus reference TRBV2 and TRBJ2-7, the full variable domain is EPEVTQTPSHQVTQMGQEVILRCVPISNHLYFYWYRQILGQKVEFLVSFYNNEISEKSEIFDDQFSVERPDGSNFTLKIRSTKLEDSAMYFCASSSGSNEQYFGPGTRLTVT.

This clone is medium-sized within its sample. This chain connects TRBV29-1 to TRBJ2-7; the D call may be TRBD1 or TRBD2 (5 bases each). V lost 4 bases to trimming and J lost 9 bases, with 10 bases between them. Germline V gives CDR1 SQVTM, CDR2 ANQGSEA. CDR3 length: 10 residues. CDR3 in amino acids: CSVVRDGQYF. The CDR3 DNA follows: TGCAGCGTTGTAAGGGACGGGCAGTACTTC.

The rearrangement links TRBV7-8 to TRBJ2-1, with D unclear. The germline gives CDR1 SGHVS, CDR2 FQNEAQ. The CDR3 extends over 14 amino acids. V was shortened by 5 bases and J by 7 bases, with 15 bases between the two germline ends. The CDR3 DNA is TGTGCCAGCAGCACCCTCTCGACTCTAAATGAGCAGTTCTTC. Amino acids: CASSTLSTLNEQFF.

The rearrangement links TRBV4-2 to TRBJ1-1; 12 nucleotides align to TRBD1. CDR3 length: 15 residues. The germline V gene has CDR1 LGHNA and CDR2 YNFKEQ. Trimming removed 3 bases from V and 5 bases from J; junction bases left unmatched: 4. CDR3 bases: TGTGCCAGCAGCCAGGGACAGGGGGCTTGGACTGAAGCTTTCTTT. It translates to CASSQGQGAWTEAFF.

The chain uses TRBV20-1 and TRBJ2-7; D is tentatively TRBD1 or TRBD2 (5 bases each). The V and J ends lost 1 base and 6 bases respectively, with 7 bases between them. Germline CDR1 DFQATT, CDR2 SNEGSKA (reference sequence). The CDR3 extends over 11 amino acids. The CDR3 nucleotides read TGCAGTGCTAGAGGGGGGAGCGAGCAGTACTTC. This translates into CSARGGSEQYF.

The rearrangement uses TRBV28 and TRBJ1-1, with D unclear. The CDR3 length is 14 residues. The germline V gene has CDR1 MDHEN and CDR2 SYDVKM. Trimming took 2 bases from V and 1 from J, leaving 8 bases between them. In nucleotides, the CDR3 is TGTGCCAGCAGTTTAGCCCCCCGGAACACTGAAGCTTTCTTT. This codes for CASSLAPRNTEAFF.

The rearrangement uses TRBV7-2 and TRBJ2-7; D may match TRBD1 or TRBD2 (5 bases each). This CDR3 has 15 residues. Trimming cost V 3 bases and J 1 base, with 13 bases left between them. Germline V gene lookup returns CDR1 SGHTA and CDR2 FQGNSA. The CDR3 spells CASSLGPTPSYEQYF. DNA for the CDR3: TGTGCCAGCAGCTTGGGACCCACACCTTCCTACGAGCAGTACTTC.

The chain is built from TRBV29-1 and TRBJ1-5; D is perhaps TRBD1 (6 bases). V lost 7 bases and J lost 5, with 12 bases in between. The CDR3 has 12 residues. Per the germline V gene, CDR1 is SQVTM and CDR2 is ANQGSEA. CDR3 sequence (DNA): TGCAGCGCCCGGACAGCCGATCAGCCCCAGCATTTT. Its protein product is CSARTADQPQHF.

This clone was recorded a few times. The chain is built from TRBV7-9 and TRBJ1-5; TRBD1 agrees at 7 bases. J lost 2 bases, V lost 1 base, and 8 bases had no gene match. This CDR3 comprises 17 residues. Germline V gives CDR1 SEHNR, CDR2 FQNEAQ (reference sequence). This CDR3 reads CASSLGAGGQGNQPQHF. The CDR3 nucleotides are TGTGCCAGCAGCTTAGGGGCAGGGGGTCAAGGCAATCAGCCCCAGCATTTT.

The V gene is TRBV5-1, the J gene TRBJ2-7; 7 bases align to TRBD1. Germline values: CDR1 SGHRS, CDR2 YFSETQ. After removal of 0 bases from V and 3 bases from J, the junction contained 3 bases not matched to a gene. The CDR3 has 14 amino acids. CDR3 DNA: TGCGCCAGCAGCTTGGGCGGACAGGTCTACGAGCAGTACTTC. Encoded protein: CASSLGGQVYEQYF.

By share, this clone counts as medium-sized. J is TRBJ1-1 and V is TRBV2, with 10 bases identical to TRBD1. This CDR3 has 13 residues. Germline loops: CDR1 SNHLY, CDR2 FYNNEI. Trimming took 7 bases from V and 11 from J; bases not matched to a gene: 10. CDR3 nucleotide sequence: TGTGCCAGCATCGGGACAGGGGTCCCTTCTGCTTTCTTT. It encodes CASIGTGVPSAFF.

This clone was found a few times. V is TRBV2 and J is TRBJ1-5; D is undetermined. The CDR3 is made up of 15 amino acids. V lost 1 base and J lost 5, with 12 bases in between. Germline CDR1 and CDR2: SNHLY and FYNNEI. The CDR3 nucleotides read TGTGCCAGCAGTGAAGGTCGAGACTGGCATCAGCCCCAGCATTTT. It translates to CASSEGRDWHQPQHF.

The chain uses TRBV4-3 and TRBJ2-2, with TRBD2 matching over 9 bases. The CDR3 has 16 residues. Germline trimming cut 2 bases from V and 2 bases from J; bases unmatched to any gene: 3. Germline V lookup: CDR1 LGHNA, CDR2 YSLEER. In DNA, the CDR3 is TGCGCCAGCAGCCAACGCGGGGGGGCTAACACCGGGGAGCTGTTTTTT. It codes for CASSQRGGANTGELFF.

This rearrangement joins TRBV5-4 to TRBJ2-5, with D unresolved. The J call is in doubt because the DNA end fits TRBJ2-7 better. This CDR3 is built from 13 residues. CDR1 and CDR2 (germline): SGHNT, YYREEE (reference sequence). CDR3 sequence: CASSPAPSYEQYF. The CDR3, as DNA: TGTGCCAGCAGCCCCGCCCCTTCCTACGAGCAGTACTTC.

The genes are TRBV5-1 and TRBJ1-3; no firm D call. The CDR3 covers 15 residues. In germline, CDR1 is SGHRS, CDR2 YFSETQ. V lost 4 bases, J lost 3 bases, and 14 bases lay in between. The CDR3 DNA reads TGCGCCAGCAGCCCTGGCGGTGGAATTGGAAACACCATATATTTT. It translates to CASSPGGGIGNTIYF.

The CDR3 DNA is TGTGCCAGCAGCTTAGCGGTAACAGGGAACTATGGCTACACCTTC. Translation: CASSLAVTGNYGYTF. The genes are TRBV7-2 and TRBJ1-2; maybe TRBD1 (6 bases). There are 15 residues in the CDR3. Trimming removed 0 bases at V and 2 bases at J, with 10 bases between. Germline V CDR1 and CDR2: SGHTA, FQGNSA.

V and J are TRBV28 and TRBJ2-1; 9 nucleotides line up with TRBD2. CDR1 MDHEN and CDR2 SYDVKM come from the germline V gene. J lost 7 bases, V lost 5 bases, and 12 bases had no gene match. This CDR3 contains 16 residues. The CDR3: CASSPIQAGGPNEQFF. In nucleotides, the CDR3 is TGTGCCAGCAGTCCGATACAAGCGGGGGGCCCGAATGAGCAGTTCTTC.

In DNA, the CDR3 is TGTGCCAGCAGCTCCCTCAGGGAGACCCAGTACTTC. This translates into CASSSLRETQYF. The chain couples TRBV5-6 to TRBJ2-5; no definite D call. CDR3 size: 12 residues. CDR1 and CDR2 (germline): SGHDT, YYEEEE. V was clipped by 3 bases and J by 5 bases, with 8 bases between them.

The CDR3 nucleotides read TGTGCCAGCAGTTGGACGGGATTCTACACCTTC. Residues: CASSWTGFYTF. The chain employs TRBV6-1 and TRBJ1-2, with D hard to call. The CDR3 loop spans 11 amino acids. V gave up 5 bases and J gave up 10 bases, with 11 bases separating them. The germline gives CDR1 MNHNS, CDR2 SASEGT.

The chain carries TRBV7-3 and TRBJ2-2; D unclear. The CDR3 is 11 amino acids. V gave up 7 bases and J gave up 3 bases, with 3 bases separating them. Germline values: CDR1 SGHTA, CDR2 FQGTGA. The CDR3, as DNA: TGTGCCAGCACCGACACCGGGGAGCTGTTTTTT. Its translation: CASTDTGELFF.

The chain recombines TRBV18 with TRBJ2-5; 10 bases match TRBD2. The CDR3 runs to 17 residues. The V gene's germline CDR1 is KGHSH and CDR2 LQKENI. The ends lost 0 bases at V and 1 base at J; junction bases unmatched: 5. The CDR3 is CASSPPLAGGFQETQYF. The CDR3 DNA sequence: TGTGCCAGCTCACCACCCTTAGCGGGGGGATTCCAAGAGACCCAGTACTTC.